One and the same sample provided the 24 T cell receptor beta chains below, sequenced in a study of control samples from healthy donors and cancer patients. Repertoires were generated with immunoSEQ multiplex PCR, while TCRdb's copy carries only in-frame clones and drops some. The repertoire has some 79,000 clones, roughly 87% of them found once; the top ten carry 3.5% to 4%. The material sequenced was blood. These receptor sequences come from a woman between 45 and 60 years old in good health.

The V and J genes are TRBV27 and TRBJ1-5, with D unclear. Trimming cost V 3 bases and J 4 bases, with 10 bases left between them. The CDR3 sequence is 14 residues long. CDR1 is MNHEY, CDR2 SMNVEV, per germline (reference sequence). CDR3 sequence: CASSFRGSNQPQHF. DNA of the CDR3: TGTGCCAGCAGTTTCCGGGGTTCAAATCAGCCCCAGCATTTT.

This clone was detected once. V usage is TRBV27 and J usage is TRBJ2-3; 7 bases line up with TRBD2. This CDR3 has 14 residues. Germline CDR1 is MNHEY and CDR2 is SMNVEV (reference sequence). Trimming at V came to 6 bases and at J to 11 bases, leaving 14 bases not matched to a gene. The CDR3: CASSRRAGTTLQYF. The CDR3 DNA sequence: TGTGCCAGCAGCCGAAGAGCCGGGACTACCTTGCAGTATTTT.

The chain links TRBV3-1 (or the pseudogene TRBV3-2) to TRBJ1-2, with D unresolved. Germline CDR1 and CDR2: LGHDT and YNNKEL (reference sequence). Trimming stripped 3 bases from V and 5 bases from J, with 16 bases between. The CDR3 runs to 15 residues. The CDR3 region has the DNA TGTGCCAGCAGCCAGGAGTCCATGGGATTATATGGCTACACCTTC. Amino acid sequence: CASSQESMGLYGYTF.

This chain connects TRBV2 to TRBJ1-1; 9 nucleotides match TRBD1. V was clipped by 5 bases and J by 1 base; unmatched bases: 2. CDR3 size: 14 residues. CDR1 SNHLY and CDR2 FYNNEI come from the germline V gene. The CDR3 is CASSLQGANTEAFF. CDR3 DNA: TGTGCCAGCAGTTTACAGGGGGCGAACACTGAAGCTTTCTTT. The full variable domain, with the rest looked up from reference TRBV2 and TRBJ1-1, is EPEVTQTPSHQVTQMGQEVILRCVPISNHLYFYWYRQILGQKVEFLVSFYNNEISEKSEIFDDQFSVERPDGSNFTLKIRSTKLEDSAMYFCASSLQGANTEAFFGQGTRLTVV.

This chain connects TRBV4-1 to TRBJ2-3; 7 bases are a match to TRBD2. V lost 3 bases and J lost 3; bases outside the gene matches: 12. Per the germline V gene, CDR1 is MGHRA and CDR2 is YSYEKL. The CDR3 contains 17 residues. The CDR3: CASSQDPLRGNTDTQYF. CDR3 bases: TGCGCCAGCAGCCAGGACCCCTTGCGGGGGAATACAGATACGCAGTATTTT.

V usage is TRBV5-5 and J usage is TRBJ1-2, with 7 positions matching TRBD1. This CDR3 comprises 15 residues. With V trimmed by 1 base and J by 4 bases, 7 bases remained unmatched. Germline values: CDR1 SGHKS, CDR2 YYEKEE (reference sequence). DNA of the CDR3: TGTGCCAGCAGCTTGCCCTACAGGGGCTTCTATGGCTACACCTTC. Translating it yields CASSLPYRGFYGYTF. The complete variable domain, with remaining parts taken from reference TRBV5-5 and TRBJ1-2, reads DAGVTQSPTHLIKTRGQQVTLRCSPISGHKSVSWYQQVLGQGPQFIFQYYEKEERGRGNFPDRFSARQFPNYSSELNVNALLLGDSALYLCASSLPYRGFYGYTFGSGTRLTVV.

The chain joins TRBV3-1 (or the pseudogene TRBV3-2) to TRBJ1-1, with unresolved D. Germline V gene lookup returns CDR1 LGHDT and CDR2 YNNKEL (reference sequence). The CDR3 totals 11 residues. The V end lost 1 base, the J end lost 8 bases, and 5 bases lay between the germline ends. The CDR3 loop is CASSQADEAFF. CDR3 DNA: TGTGCCAGCAGCCAAGCAGACGAAGCTTTCTTT.

The table lists this clone with a few counts. The chain recombines TRBV28 with TRBJ2-7; D call uncertain. Germline V gene data show CDR1 as MDHEN and CDR2 as SYDVKM. The CDR3 totals 14 residues. V lost 2 bases and J lost 2, with 10 bases in between. CDR3 bases: TGTGCCAGCAGTTTAGTTGCGAGCACCTACGAGCAGTACTTC. Translation: CASSLVASTYEQYF.

This clone was found once. The rearrangement joins TRBV12-5 to TRBJ2-7; 9 positions agree with TRBD1. This CDR3 has 14 residues. The V segment lost 7 bases and the J segment 5 bases; nucleotides outside the gene matches: 9. Germline assignment: CDR1 LGHNT and CDR2 FRNRAP. The CDR3 loop reads CASDPQGAMDEQYF. Written as DNA, the CDR3 is TGTGCTAGTGACCCACAGGGGGCGATGGACGAGCAGTACTTC.

The rearrangement links TRBV3-1 (or the pseudogene TRBV3-2) to TRBJ2-1; 12 nucleotides match TRBD2. Germline V gene lookup returns CDR1 LGHDT and CDR2 YNNKEL (reference sequence). The V segment lost 3 bases and the J segment 6 bases; nucleotides outside the gene matches: 6. The CDR3 spans 16 residues. CDR3 residues: CASSQEGLAGLNEQFF. Here the CDR3 DNA reads TGTGCCAGCAGCCAGGAGGGACTAGCGGGCCTCAATGAGCAGTTCTTC.

The chain has TRBV7-9 and TRBJ2-6; no definite D call. There are 16 residues in the CDR3. The germline V and J ends were trimmed by 1 base and 0 bases, with 7 bases remaining between them. The germline V gene encodes CDR1 SEHNR and CDR2 FQNEAQ (reference sequence). CDR3 DNA: TGTGCCAGCAGCTTAGGGGGTCCCTCTGGGGCCAACGTCCTGACTTTC. It yields the protein CASSLGGPSGANVLTF.

The CDR3 here is CASSRTGTSGGNEQFF. The CDR3 DNA reads TGTGCCAGCAGTCGAACCGGGACTAGCGGGGGTAATGAGCAGTTCTTC. The chain has TRBV3-1 (or the pseudogene TRBV3-2) and TRBJ2-1; 14 bases agree with TRBD2. This CDR3 is 16 amino acids long. Germline V gene data show CDR1 as LGHDT and CDR2 as YNNKEL (reference sequence). With V trimmed by 6 bases and J by 7 bases, 8 bases remained unmatched.

In the case of this clone: Other DNA variants within this sample encode the same CDR3. The gene calls are TRBV30 and TRBJ2-6, with D unresolved. From germline, CDR1 is GTSNPN and CDR2 SVGIG (reference sequence). V dropped 4 bases and J dropped 3 bases, with 4 bases sitting between them. The CDR3 is made up of 12 amino acids. The CDR3 nucleotides are TGTGCCTGGATCGGTGGGGCCAACGTCCTGACTTTC. This encodes CAWIGGANVLTF.

The V call is TRBV6-1, the J call TRBJ2-1; 10 nucleotides line up with TRBD2. Germline values: CDR1 MNHNS, CDR2 SASEGT. Trimming removed 0 bases from V and 7 bases from J; junction bases left unmatched: 9. This CDR3 contains 17 residues. The CDR3, as DNA: TGTGCCAGCAGTGAAGCGCTTATGGCTAGCGGGAGTAATGAGCAGTTCTTC. Its protein product is CASSEALMASGSNEQFF.

The chain carries TRBV19 and TRBJ1-3; D may be TRBD1 (5 bases). V lost 4 bases, J lost 1 base, and 14 bases lay in between. The CDR3 extends over 16 amino acids. The germline CDR1 and CDR2 sequences are LNHDA and SQIVND (reference sequence). CDR3 DNA: TGTGCCAGTAGTAGTGCCGAGGGACTTTCTGGAAACACCATATATTTT. It codes for CASSSAEGLSGNTIYF.

CDR3 DNA sequence: TGCGCCAGCAGCGTTACGACAACCTCTTACAATGAGCAGTTCTTC. Translation: CASSVTTTSYNEQFF. The rearrangement links TRBV5-1 to TRBJ2-1; D gene unclear. The CDR3 spans 15 residues. Germline values: CDR1 SGHRS, CDR2 YFSETQ. V was shortened by 4 bases and J by 4 bases, with 15 bases between the two germline ends.

The chain combines TRBV14 with TRBJ2-1; maybe TRBD1 (5 bases). Germline CDR1 SGHDN, CDR2 FVKESK. Trimming cost V 2 bases and J 3 bases, with 14 bases left between them. The CDR3 runs 16 residues. The DNA of the CDR3 is TGTGCCAGCAGCCAAAGGTTACAGGACCTCTACAATGAGCAGTTCTTC. It codes for CASSQRLQDLYNEQFF.

The gene calls are TRBV9 and TRBJ1-3; D unresolved. Trimming removed 0 bases from V and 4 bases from J, with 5 bases in between. Germline V gene sequence: CDR1 SGDLS, CDR2 YYNGEE. The CDR3 loop spans 13 amino acids. The DNA of the CDR3 is TGTGCCAGCAGCGTAGATGTCGGAAACACCATATATTTT. Protein sequence: CASSVDVGNTIYF.

Only a few counts were recorded for this clone. V is TRBV19 and J is TRBJ2-2; TRBD2 aligns across 7 bases. The CDR3 length is 14 residues. Germline trimming cut 11 bases from V and 3 bases from J; bases unmatched to any gene: 9. Germline CDR1 reads LNHDA; CDR2 reads SQIVND (reference sequence). CDR3 amino acids: CASRTAGDTGELFF. In DNA, the CDR3 is TGTGCCTCCAGGACCGCGGGGGACACCGGGGAGCTGTTTTTT.

This rearrangement joins TRBV28 to TRBJ2-1, with D unresolved. CDR1 and CDR2 (germline): MDHEN, SYDVKM. The CDR3 has 14 amino acids. V was cut by 5 bases and J by 4 bases, with 12 bases left in between. The CDR3 coding sequence is TGTGCCAGCAGTCTCCCCGACGGTTACAATGAGCAGTTCTTC. Protein sequence: CASSLPDGYNEQFF. Looking up the rest from reference TRBV28 and TRBJ2-1 gives the full variable domain: DVKVTQSSRYLVKRTGEKVFLECVQDMDHENMFWYRQDPGLGLRLIYFSYDVKMKEKGDIPEGYSVSREKKERFSLILESASTNQTSMYLCASSLPDGYNEQFFGPGTRLTVL.

This clone was recorded a few times. The chain employs TRBV14 and TRBJ1-1; 12 bases agree with TRBD1. After removal of 4 bases from V and 3 bases from J, the junction contained 6 bases not matched to a gene. Germline assignment: CDR1 SGHDN and CDR2 FVKESK. This CDR3 comprises 16 residues. CDR3 nucleotides: TGTGCCAGCAGCCCAAGGGACAGGGGGCGGTACACTGAAGCTTTCTTT. Translating gives CASSPRDRGRYTEAFF.

The rearrangement links TRBV7-9 to TRBJ2-3; D is perhaps TRBD1 (5 bases). The germline V gene encodes CDR1 SEHNR and CDR2 FQNEAQ (reference sequence). This CDR3 contains 17 residues. The V end was cut by 1 base, the J end by 3 bases, with 17 bases between. Here the CDR3 reads CASSLGLDSRRTDTQYF. The DNA of the CDR3 is TGTGCCAGCAGCTTAGGCCTCGACAGCCGCAGGACAGATACGCAGTATTTT.

The V and J genes are TRBV24-1 and TRBJ1-1, with a weak D call TRBD1 (5 bases). This CDR3 spans 15 amino acids. The V gene lost 1 base and the J gene lost 4 bases, with 12 bases spanning the gap. Germline assignment: CDR1 KGHDR and CDR2 SFDVKD. In nucleotides, the CDR3 is TGTGCCACCAGTGATTTCAACGGGGGGGTCACTGAAGCTTTCTTT. This sequence encodes CATSDFNGGVTEAFF.

This sequence joins TRBV20-1 and TRBJ1-2, with D unclear. The CDR3 sequence is 10 residues long. Germline V gives CDR1 DFQATT, CDR2 SNEGSKA (reference sequence). Between the trimmed V and J ends, which lost 4 bases and 7 bases, there was a span of 7 bases. CDR3 protein: CSATIAGYTF. CDR3 DNA: TGCAGTGCTACCATAGCTGGCTACACCTTC.